Below, 23 T cell receptor beta chains from the same sample are listed, as sequenced in a study of blood T cells in healthy people across ages. The second PCR ran roughly 7 to 11 cycles with a sample-barcoded 5' primer and J-beta primers. TCRdb reprocessed the 5' RACE reads via MiXCR and lists one record per CDR3 protein. In the table there are approximately 730,000 distinct CDR3 sequences, roughly 41% of which are singletons. Sequenced input: blood. The receptor source for this set is a woman aged 60-75 years in good health.

The V gene is TRBV11-2, the J gene TRBJ2-7, with 9 bases lining up with TRBD2. Trimming at V came to 5 bases and at J to 5 bases, leaving 10 bases not matched to a gene. This CDR3 is 15 amino acids long. Germline lookup yields CDR1 SGHAT and CDR2 FQNNGV. The CDR3 coding sequence is TGTGCCAGCAGCCTTCTTAGCGGGAGTTCTAACGAGCAGTACTTC. The encoded protein is CASSLLSGSSNEQYF.

This rearrangement joins TRBV20-1 to TRBJ1-2; no reliable D call. The length of the CDR3 is 14 residues. V was shortened by 5 bases and J by 3 bases, with 16 bases between the two germline ends. Germline-derived CDR1 and CDR2 are DFQATT and SNEGSKA (reference sequence). The CDR3 DNA is TGCAGTGCTGCCCCCATCCTGGGCCACTATGGCTACACCTTC. Translating it yields CSAAPILGHYGYTF.

The sample holds a few counts of this clonotype. V is TRBV12-3 or TRBV12-4 and J is TRBJ2-3; D may correspond to TRBD1 or TRBD2 (5 bases each). Trimming removed 3 bases at V and 3 bases at J, with 10 bases between. The CDR3 totals 14 residues. The CDR3 spells CASSLMGETDTQYF. The CDR3 region has the DNA TGTGCCAGCAGTTTGATGGGGGAGACAGATACGCAGTATTTT.

The chain combines TRBV10-2 with TRBJ2-7, with 8 bases matching TRBD1. The V and J ends lost 7 bases and 0 bases, in that order; junction bases with no gene match: 5. The CDR3 covers 14 residues. CDR1 and CDR2 (germline): WSHSY, SAAADI. The CDR3 nucleotides are TGCGCCAGCATTCAGGGGGCGAGCTCCTACGAGCAGTACTTC. Translation: CASIQGASSYEQYF.

Comments on this clonotype: A junction end diverges from the germline sequence, so it may reflect a read error. The chain links TRBV11-2 to TRBJ1-4, with TRBD1 matching over 8 bases. The CDR3 consists of 16 residues. Per the germline V gene, CDR1 is SGHAT and CDR2 is FQNNGV. This CDR3 reads CVSSDRDRSTNEKLFF. CDR3 sequence (DNA): TGTGTCAGCAGCGACCGGGACAGGTCAACTAATGAAAAACTGTTTTTT.

This chain joins TRBV11-2 and TRBJ2-1; D uncertain. The V end lost 0 bases, the J end lost 10 bases, and 13 bases lay between the germline ends. The CDR3 is 14 residues long. Germline-derived CDR1 and CDR2 are SGHAT and FQNNGV. This CDR3 reads CASSLDRHSYEQFF. CDR3 DNA: TGTGCCAGCAGCTTAGACAGACACTCCTACGAGCAGTTCTTC. Complete variable domain (other parts from reference TRBV11-2 and TRBJ2-1): EAGVAQSPRYKIIEKRQSVAFWCNPISGHATLYWYQQILGQGPKLLIQFQNNGVVDDSQLPKDRFSAERLKGVDSTLKIQPAKLEDSAVYLCASSLDRHSYEQFFGPGTRLTVL.

This clonotype was found a few times. The rearrangement links TRBV7-9 to TRBJ2-5, with D possibly matching TRBD1 (6 bases). V was clipped by 5 bases and J by 4 bases, with 14 bases between them. Per the germline V gene, CDR1 is SEHNR and CDR2 is FQNEAQ (reference sequence). The length of the CDR3 is 14 residues. CDR3 sequence (DNA): TGTGCCAGCAGCCGTCAGGGGTTGGGAGAGACCCAGTACTTC. Translated, it gives CASSRQGLGETQYF.

The chain uses TRBV20-1 and TRBJ2-3; 13 positions agree with TRBD2. The V segment lost 1 base and the J segment 5 bases; nucleotides outside the gene matches: 12. The CDR3 runs 18 residues. From germline, CDR1 is DFQATT and CDR2 SNEGSKA (reference sequence). The CDR3 region has the DNA TGCAGTGCTAGAGTCCTACTAGCGGGGGGGCCATTAAGAGATACGCAGTATTTT. It encodes CSARVLLAGGPLRDTQYF.

The J gene is TRBJ1-2, the V gene TRBV7-9; 7 positions agree with TRBD1. CDR3 length: 14 residues. The V and J ends lost 5 bases and 1 base, in that order; junction bases with no gene match: 4. From germline, CDR1 is SEHNR and CDR2 FQNEAQ (reference sequence). CDR3 nucleotide sequence: TGTGCCAGCAGCGGGACAGTCTATAACTATGGCTACACCTTC. It codes for CASSGTVYNYGYTF.

V and J are TRBV7-3 and TRBJ2-2; the D is unclear. V was shortened by 2 bases and J by 3 bases, with 10 bases between the two germline ends. The germline V gene has CDR1 SGHTA and CDR2 FQGTGA. The CDR3 spans 15 residues. The CDR3 is CASSLAGLDTGELFF. In DNA form, the CDR3 reads TGTGCCAGCAGCTTAGCCGGGTTGGACACCGGGGAGCTGTTTTTT. The full variable domain, in which reference TRBV7-3 and TRBJ2-2 provide the parts outside the CDR3, is GAGVSQTPSNKVTEKGKYVELRCDPISGHTALYWYRQSLGQGPEFLIYFQGTGAADDSGLPNDRFFAVRPEGSVSTLKIQRTERGDSAVYLCASSLAGLDTGELFFGEGSRLTVL.

This clonotype was observed a handful of times. CDR3 sequence: CAISEGRSQHF. The CDR3 coding sequence is TGTGCCATCAGTGAAGGTCGGTCCCAGCATTTT. The chain uses TRBV10-3 and TRBJ1-5; D gene ambiguous. The V end lost 3 bases, the J end lost 11 bases, and 8 bases lay between the germline ends. Germline V gene lookup returns CDR1 ENHRY and CDR2 SYGVKD. This CDR3 is 11 amino acids long.

The gene calls are TRBV6-5 and TRBJ2-7; either TRBD1 or TRBD2 may supply D (5 bases each). The germline CDR1 and CDR2 sequences are MNHEY and SVGAGI. V shed 4 bases and J shed 3 bases, with 16 bases lying between them. This CDR3 region has 15 residues. CDR3 residues: CASSSYYGGDYEQYF. The CDR3 bases are TGTGCCAGCAGTTCCTACTATGGGGGAGACTACGAGCAGTACTTC.

V usage is TRBV27 and J usage is TRBJ2-3; TRBD2 agrees at 11 bases. With 3 bases clipped from V and 4 bases from J, the junction kept 12 bases outside the gene matches. The CDR3 is 18 residues long. Germline V gene data show CDR1 as MNHEY and CDR2 as SMNVEV (reference sequence). The CDR3 loop is CASSFGTSGLRGPDTQYF. The CDR3 DNA is TGTGCCAGCAGTTTCGGGACTAGCGGTCTCAGAGGTCCAGATACGCAGTATTTT.

The rearrangement uses TRBV11-2 and TRBJ1-1; the D is unclear. Trimming shortened V by 5 bases and J by 1 base, and 17 bases separated the two germline ends. The CDR3 sequence is 16 residues long. Germline CDR1 reads SGHAT; CDR2 reads FQNNGV. DNA of the CDR3: TGTGCCAGCAGCCCTCCGTTGGGAGGGAAGAACACTGAAGCTTTCTTT. Translated: CASSPPLGGKNTEAFF. The variable domain in full, with the rest retrieved from reference TRBV11-2 and TRBJ1-1, is EAGVAQSPRYKIIEKRQSVAFWCNPISGHATLYWYQQILGQGPKLLIQFQNNGVVDDSQLPKDRFSAERLKGVDSTLKIQPAKLEDSAVYLCASSPPLGGKNTEAFFGQGTRLTVV.

This clonotype was found once. This chain connects TRBV7-9 to TRBJ2-5; 11 bases line up with TRBD2. Germline V gene data show CDR1 as SEHNR and CDR2 as FQNEAQ (reference sequence). V lost 1 base to trimming and J lost 7 bases; unmatched junction nucleotides: 5. This CDR3 is 15 amino acids long. The CDR3 reads CASSLGSGRAGTQYF. CDR3 DNA: TGTGCCAGCAGCTTAGGTAGCGGGAGGGCCGGGACCCAGTACTTC.

The genes are TRBV30 and TRBJ2-2; D not resolved. Germline loops: CDR1 GTSNPN, CDR2 SVGIG (reference sequence). V was pared by 3 bases and J by 0 bases, with 8 bases between. CDR3 length equals 14 residues. CDR3 in amino acids: CAWSPPSNTGELFF. DNA for the CDR3: TGTGCCTGGAGCCCCCCGTCGAACACCGGGGAGCTGTTTTTT.

This clonotype has at least ten counts. This chain links TRBV20-1 with TRBJ2-1; 7 bases line up with TRBD2. CDR1 and CDR2 (germline): DFQATT, SNEGSKA (reference sequence). This CDR3 has 17 residues. The V and J ends lost 1 base and 7 bases, in that order; junction bases with no gene match: 16. The CDR3 DNA reads as TGCAGTGCTAGAGCCCCCTGGGGCGGGAGCCTGGCTAATGAGCAGTTCTTC. Encoded protein: CSARAPWGGSLANEQFF.

The V gene is TRBV7-9, the J gene TRBJ1-4; D gene uncertain. Trimming removed 1 base at V and 0 bases at J, with 6 bases between. The V gene's germline CDR1 is SEHNR and CDR2 FQNEAQ (reference sequence). The CDR3 extends over 15 amino acids. CDR3 coding DNA: TGTGCCAGCAGCTTAGACGGATCAACTAATGAAAAACTGTTTTTT. Encoded protein: CASSLDGSTNEKLFF.

This clonotype was found a few times. The chain carries TRBV2 and TRBJ1-2; 7 nucleotides line up with TRBD1. Germline CDR1 reads SNHLY; CDR2 reads FYNNEI. CDR3 length equals 14 residues. Trimming at V came to 4 bases and at J to 7 bases, leaving 9 bases not matched to a gene. The CDR3 nucleotides read TGTGCCAGCAGTGCCCGGGACAGAGCAACTGGCTACACCTTC. Translated, it gives CASSARDRATGYTF. Full variable domain (remainder filled in from reference TRBV2 and TRBJ1-2): EPEVTQTPSHQVTQMGQEVILRCVPISNHLYFYWYRQILGQKVEFLVSFYNNEISEKSEIFDDQFSVERPDGSNFTLKIRSTKLEDSAMYFCASSARDRATGYTFGSGTRLTVV.

The chain uses TRBV23-1 and TRBJ2-1, with no clear D. TRBV23-1 is recorded as an ORF, its role being uncertain. V dropped 3 bases and J dropped 12 bases, with 18 bases sitting between them. CDR3 length: 14 amino acids. CDR3 nucleotide sequence: TGCGCCAGCAGTCACCACGGAAAACTATCTGGGCAGTTCTTC. Amino acid sequence: CASSHHGKLSGQFF.

The rearrangement uses TRBV20-1 and TRBJ2-1; no clear D gene. V was cut by 4 bases and J by 10 bases, with 8 bases left in between. This CDR3 comprises 10 residues. Germline loops: CDR1 DFQATT, CDR2 SNEGSKA (reference sequence). The CDR3 region has the DNA TGCAGTGCTAAAGAATGGGAGCAGTTCTTC. It specifies CSAKEWEQFF.

This clonotype was counted a single time. V usage is TRBV5-1 and J usage is TRBJ1-4; D possibly corresponds to TRBD1 (5 bases). Germline lookup yields CDR1 SGHRS and CDR2 YFSETQ. The CDR3 contains 18 residues. Trimming took off 0 bases at V and 3 bases at J, with 18 bases between the two ends. CDR3 DNA: TGCGCCAGCAGCTTGGAGGGACTCCTCCTGGGGGCTAATGAAAAACTGTTTTTT. It is translated as CASSLEGLLLGANEKLFF.

This sequence joins TRBV24-1 and TRBJ2-1, with D perhaps TRBD2 (5 bases). Germline CDR1 KGHDR, CDR2 SFDVKD. There are 15 residues in the CDR3. Trimming stripped 4 bases from V and 8 bases from J, with 17 bases between. The CDR3 spells CATSDSHSTGYEQFF. The CDR3 nucleotides are TGTGCCACCAGTGACTCACACTCCACGGGGTATGAGCAGTTCTTC.